The sequence of this T cell receptor (beta chain) was determined in a study of cytomegalovirus exposure and HLA in healthy donors (dated by TCRdb to between 2016 and 2019). Regarding the complete study: According to an earlier analysis of several hundred of the donors, about 190 million T cells yielded 117 million unique TCR beta sequences and about 300 Gb of sequence data. An early release that covered approximately 600 HLA-typed donors contained 250 to 350 gigabases of sequencing data and approximately 85 million unique TCR sequences. Of the approximately 370 genotyped donors, roughly 80% were placed in the genetic ancestry cluster associated with self-reported Caucasian donors. The study was designed to test whether signatures of past pathogen exposure could be identified by cataloging public T cell receptors. The study used immunosequencing to profile the T cell repertoires of some 600 subjects and linked those repertoires to cytomegalovirus serostatus. Besides the first cohort of more than 650 subjects, a separate validation cohort made up of roughly 120 different subjects was used. The study combined high-throughput TCR immunosequencing, statistical association of individual TCRs with disease status, and machine learning to predict cytomegalovirus infection status. In a later analysis, previously published TCR beta repertoires from roughly 710 donors were re-analyzed and high-resolution HLA genotyping was added so that TCR occurrence patterns could be studied. Rather than drawing on any new phenotypic data, the later analysis identified candidate immune exposures from TCR beta sequences and the way those sequences occurred across donors. To decide whether each TCR beta V gene segment behaved as functional or pseudogenic, an earlier analysis of nearly 600 of the donors relied on high-throughput TCR beta sequencing. Donor age, sex, ethnicity and CMV serostatus were collected together with the repertoire data. A later genetic analysis used genome-wide SNP genotypes for about 65% of the roughly 700 donors, treating that subset as a discovery cohort. Every discovery cohort repertoire had been produced on one sequencing platform. HLA typing included class I and class II loci at four-digit resolution. The number of donors typed differed by locus, with about 629-640 for A, B, C, DRB1 and DQB1, roughly 550 for DQA1, 600 to 610 for DPA1, and approximately 470 for DPB1. Roughly five DR-DQ haplotypes were handled as single units for association and clustering because linkage in the cohort was strong. Across some 400 genotyped donors of the cohort, an average of approximately 240,000 unique TCR beta nucleotide sequences per donor were sequenced, and approximately 19% of those sequences were non-productive.

The library was prepared using the immunoSEQ multiplex PCR assay. A mixture of 60 forward primers for TCR Vbeta segments and 13 reverse primers for TCR Jbeta segments was used in the multiplex PCR. Amplification of the CDR3 region of rearranged TCR beta genes was performed with a multiplex PCR assay on genomic DNA. On the Illumina HiSeq System, the amplified TCR beta libraries were sequenced as 87-base-pair reads. Processing in the source paper ran as follows. Across the 700 or so repertoires, a later analysis counted 80 million or so unique TCR beta chains, 9.5 million to 12 million of which were shared by at least two donors. A nearest-neighbor algorithm error-corrected the raw reads and collapsed the reads into unique sequences, merging closely related sequences to remove PCR and sequencing errors. To assign V, D and J gene segments, CDR3 sequences were aligned to IMGT reference sequences. For a sequence to be retained, at least a six-nucleotide match to both a V gene segment and a J gene segment was required. Rearrangements were called productive when the CDR3 lacked stop codons and stayed in frame with V and J; all others were non-productive. CDR3 was defined by IMGT convention, running from the second conserved V-encoded cysteine to the conserved J-encoded phenylalanine. The earlier analysis of about 530 of the donors excluded any sequence lacking an unambiguous match to a single V gene segment. An earlier analysis of some 610 of the donors called V segments functional above 56.7% productive rearrangements and segregating when the between-donor standard deviation exceeded 5%. A statistical classification framework was developed to diagnose cytomegalovirus status using the catalog of TCR beta chain sequences. In a later analysis, V and J genes were assigned by comparing TCR nucleotide sequences against IMGT/GENE-DB human TR gene sequences. Using the TCRdist pipeline, a later analysis assigned CDR3 sequences along with most-parsimonious VDJ recombination scenarios. A later analysis defined each TCR beta chain by its CDR3 amino acid sequence plus V-gene family, and excluded reads lacking a unique V-gene family. As a way to deal with suspected cross-contamination and a sequencing artifact, a later analysis dropped 500 to 700 nucleotide sequences that were highly shared and had low generation probability. In a later analysis, a clonal expansion index for each public chain was calculated from normalized within-repertoire ranks of inferred template counts. Generation probabilities in a later analysis came from a VDJ recombination model fitted to out-of-frame rearrangements, and those results were checked against IGoR. In a later analysis, TCR-TCR, TCR-HLA and TCR-CMV co-occurrence was scored with hypergeometric tests, and a repertoire-size bias correction was applied to TCR pairs. False discovery rates were estimated in a later analysis by permuting HLA or CMV assignments 20 times. A later analysis grouped co-occurring TCRs with DBSCAN, adding TCRdist sequence similarity when clustering within HLA-allele-positive subsets. Co-occurrence clustering excluded repertoires with fewer than 30,000 or more than 120,000 public chains, plus five with anomalous nucleotide sharing. Not all clones reach the TCRdb copy of this immuneACCESS table, which keeps in-frame sequences only. Checked studies attribute under half of the gap to unresolved V genes and leave the rest unexplained. V and J calls plus clone size are reproduced from that table; the DNA served to infer D and trimming. A total of over 65,000 clones appear in this sample, roughly four fifths of them only once. The ten largest clones capture around 15% of the sample.

As for this clone: Its antigen is not yet known. Per-nucleotide qualities are absent, and no much larger clonotype sits a single base away.

The study at large found these results: In both the original and validation cohorts, the classifier was reported to diagnose cytomegalovirus status with high specificity and sensitivity. Compared with the approximately 600-donor mean, donors in an Asian-associated ancestry cluster had fewer N-insertions in productive TCRs, according to a later genetic analysis. A group of highly shared sequence variants was considered likely to be a technical artifact of the sequencing pipeline. In a later analysis, several top co-occurrence clusters were reported to appear linked to parvovirus B19, influenza, CMV and Epstein-Barr virus. A further reported finding was that TCR beta sequences accurately predicted the HLA-A and HLA-B alleles for most subjects in the first cohort. In an earlier analysis of fewer than 700 of the donors, most TCR beta V segments appeared in productive rearrangements about 87% or about 30% of the time, broadly matching IMGT annotations. In a later analysis, TCR association rates were found to vary across HLA loci, with the most associated TCRs seen for DRB1 alleles and the fewest for HLA-C alleles. At a false discovery rate of 0.05, a later analysis linked under 20,000 TCR beta sequences to specific HLA alleles. Most CMV-associated TCR beta chains appeared to be HLA-restricted in a later analysis, and the HLA associations seemed to be driven largely by CMV exposure. Because HLA typing was missing for some donors at each locus, association tests included only the typed subset. In a later analysis, HLA-associated TCR beta chains showed more clonal expansion and lower generation probabilities than non-associated chains that were equally common. In the study, 150 to 200 TCR beta chains were listed as associated with cytomegalovirus. The 87-base-pair reads could not distinguish some IMGT-functional V segments, including TRBV6-2 and TRBV6-3, so those segments were excluded. The authors suggested that the approach could potentially be generalized to other disease states and immunological phenotypes. Correlated functional status among segregating V segments might be attributable to linkage disequilibrium, but an unknown experimental factor could not be ruled out. Most TCR sequences were seen in very few donors, while some public TCRs were found in many individuals. A later genetic analysis associated a missense DCLRE1C variant with V-gene and J-gene trimming of TCR beta chains, and an independent cohort replicated the association. Because counts were too low, seventeen rarely observed V segments, including chromosome 9 orphons, were left out of the earlier analysis of 500 to 650 of the donors. In vitro tests confirmed that a few of the cytomegalovirus-associated TCR beta chains recognize cytomegalovirus antigens. The cohort was sequenced for TCR beta chains only, and without alpha or paired-chain data the features that could be detected were limited. CMV serostatus was the only immune exposure information available for the cohort. The presence/absence analyses assumed that sequencing depth was roughly uniform across donors, and that assumption may not be true. When HLA alleles, especially DR and DQ, strongly co-occurred, attributing TCR associations to individual alleles was difficult.

The CDR3 has 13 amino acids, counting the end cysteine and phenylalanine. Only the CDR3 DNA is retained, 39 bases long and in frame from the first base. CDR1 and CDR2 are read off the germline V gene (reference sequence) as SEHNR and FQNEAQ. V gives up 5 bases and J gives up 5 bases, and the segment between their germline ends measures 12 bases. The cohort consisted of fewer than 700 healthy bone marrow donors. At the time of sampling, every cohort member was nominally healthy, though immune exposures that went unrecorded were likely present. CMV serostatus was positive for about 270 and negative for about 55% of the roughly 670 cohort members, and was not recorded for this donor. A peripheral blood sample was collected from each donor, and TCR beta sequencing was performed on peripheral blood mononuclear cells. Genomic DNA extraction from the blood cell samples was performed with the Qiagen DNeasy Blood Extraction Kit.

The sequence is built from TRBV7-9 and TRBJ2-5; TRBD1 is possibly the D segment (6 matching bases). Sample: PBMCs. This clonotype was obtained from a human donor in good health. The nucleotide sequence reads TGTGCCAGCAGCCAACGGACAGAGGAGACCCAGTACTTC. Its coded protein is CASSQRTEETQYF.